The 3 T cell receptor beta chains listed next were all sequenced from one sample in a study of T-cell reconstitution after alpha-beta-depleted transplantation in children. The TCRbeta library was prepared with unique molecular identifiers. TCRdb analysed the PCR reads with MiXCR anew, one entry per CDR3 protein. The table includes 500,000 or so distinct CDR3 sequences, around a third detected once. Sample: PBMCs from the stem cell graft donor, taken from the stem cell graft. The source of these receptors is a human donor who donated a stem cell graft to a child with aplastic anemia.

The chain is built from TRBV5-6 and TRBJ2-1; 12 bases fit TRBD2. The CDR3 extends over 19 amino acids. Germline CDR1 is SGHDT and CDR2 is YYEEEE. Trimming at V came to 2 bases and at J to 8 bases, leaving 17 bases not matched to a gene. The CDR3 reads CASSFWLGLAGGPRDEQFF. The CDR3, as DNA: TGTGCCAGCAGCTTTTGGTTGGGGCTAGCGGGAGGGCCGAGGGATGAGCAGTTCTTC.

As DNA, the CDR3 is TGTGCCAGCTCACCAGGGACATCGCTCCGTAATTCACCCCTCCACTTT. This encodes CASSPGTSLRNSPLHF. The V gene is TRBV18, the J gene TRBJ1-6; possibly TRBD1 for D (6 bases). This CDR3 is 16 amino acids long. V was pared by 2 bases and J by 6 bases, with 14 bases between. Germline values: CDR1 KGHSH, CDR2 LQKENI. Full variable domain (remainder filled in from reference TRBV18 and TRBJ1-6): NAGVMQNPRHLVRRRGQEARLRCSPMKGHSHVYWYRQLPEEGLKFMVYLQKENIIDESGMPKERFSAEFPKEGPSILRIQQVVRGDSAAYFCASSPGTSLRNSPLHFGNGTRLTVT.

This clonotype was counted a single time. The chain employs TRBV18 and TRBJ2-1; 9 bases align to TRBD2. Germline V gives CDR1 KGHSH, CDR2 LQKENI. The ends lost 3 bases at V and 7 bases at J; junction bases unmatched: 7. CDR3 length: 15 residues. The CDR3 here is CASSPMTSGRNEQFF. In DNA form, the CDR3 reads TGTGCCAGCTCACCTATGACTAGCGGTCGTAATGAGCAGTTCTTC.